The 3 T cell receptor beta chains given below trace back to one sample, sequenced in a study of blood T cell repertoires in COVID-19. Sequenced by immunoSEQ multiplex PCR; TCRdb stores in-frame clones only, minus some. This sample has approximately 150,000 clones, with approximately 84% found just once. The specimen was peripheral blood. The receptors come from a man in his 70s with acute or convalescent COVID-19.

The chain joins TRBV2 to TRBJ1-5, with 9 bases identical to TRBD1. The V gene's germline CDR1 is SNHLY and CDR2 FYNNEI. The CDR3 covers 15 residues. V shed 7 bases and J 4 bases; nucleotides not matched to a gene: 8. In DNA form, the CDR3 reads TGTGCCAGCACCGTCCAAGGACAGGGGAATCAGCCCCAGCATTTT. This translates into CASTVQGQGNQPQHF.

This clone was observed once. V and J are TRBV28 and TRBJ1-5; perhaps TRBD1 as D (6 bases). The V and J ends lost 7 bases and 7 bases respectively, with 23 bases between them. Germline lookup yields CDR1 MDHEN and CDR2 SYDVKM. This CDR3 spans 16 amino acids. CDR3 DNA sequence: TGTGCCAGCACCGTAAAACGGACAGCAGGAAACCAGCCCCAGCATTTT. This translates into CASTVKRTAGNQPQHF.

The V call is TRBV19, the J call TRBJ2-4, with 10 bases fitting TRBD1. Germline values: CDR1 LNHDA, CDR2 SQIVND (reference sequence). After removal of 6 bases from V and 7 bases from J, the junction contained 12 bases not matched to a gene. CDR3 length: 16 amino acids. CDR3 nucleotide sequence: TGTGCCAGTAGCCCTTCCCCCCCGGGACAGGGGAACATTCAGTACTTC. As protein: CASSPSPPGQGNIQYF.